What follows are 14 T cell receptor beta chains derived from one specimen sequenced in a study of T cell repertoires in cytomegalovirus infection. TCRdb ran MiXCR on the reads and lists one entry per CDR3 protein. The sample includes approximately 490,000 distinct CDR3 sequences, around 11% of them seen just once. Sequencing was done on a sample of PBMCs. These receptors originate from a human donor in good health (CMV status not recorded). Some clones in this sample may be carry-over from other donors' samples.

This rearrangement joins TRBV9 to TRBJ2-3; weak D call: TRBD2 (6 bases). CDR3 size: 14 residues. Trimming took 3 bases from V and 2 from J, leaving 10 bases between them. The germline V gene encodes CDR1 SGDLS and CDR2 YYNGEE. CDR3 bases: TGTGCCAGCAGCGCCTGGGACTTCACAGATACGCAGTATTTT. Residues: CASSAWDFTDTQYF.

The table lists this clonotype with many counts. V and J are TRBV7-6 and TRBJ2-7; 9 bases are a match to TRBD1. The CDR3 has 14 amino acids. Germline CDR1 and CDR2: SGHVS and FNYEAQ. V lost 5 bases and J lost 3; bases outside the gene matches: 5. The CDR3 reads CASSLSGQGYEQYF. For the CDR3, the DNA is TGTGCCAGCAGCCTATCGGGACAGGGCTACGAGCAGTACTTC.

This clonotype was seen at least ten times. The rearrangement uses TRBV7-9 and TRBJ2-7; the match to TRBD2 covers 10 bases. Germline CDR1 reads SEHNR; CDR2 reads FQNEAQ (reference sequence). V was pared by 3 bases and J by 2 bases, with 7 bases of the junction left unmatched. The CDR3 runs to 16 residues. CDR3 residues: CASSLGGTSVTYEQYF. The CDR3 DNA follows: TGTGCCAGCAGCTTGGGTGGGACTAGCGTTACCTACGAGCAGTACTTC. Drawing the rest from reference TRBV7-9 and TRBJ2-7, the complete variable domain is DTGVSQNPRHKITKRGQNVTFRCDPISEHNRLYWYRQTLGQGPEFLTYFQNEAQLEKSRLLSDRFSAERPKGSFSTLEIQRTEQGDSAMYLCASSLGGTSVTYEQYFGPGTRLTVT.

The table lists this clonotype with many counts. This chain connects TRBV15 to TRBJ2-1; weak D call: TRBD1 (6 bases). This CDR3 is built from 14 residues. Germline V gene sequence: CDR1 LNHNV, CDR2 YYDKDF (reference sequence). V gave up 6 bases and J gave up 0 bases, with 9 bases separating them. CDR3 sequence (DNA): TGTGCCACCAGTGACAGGAGCTCCTACAATGAGCAGTTCTTC. Translated: CATSDRSSYNEQFF. The variable domain in full, completed from reference TRBV15 and TRBJ2-1, reads DAMVIQNPRYQVTQFGKPVTLSCSQTLNHNVMYWYQQKSSQAPKLLFHYYDKDFNNEADTPDNFQSRRPNTSFCFLDIRSPGLGDTAMYLCATSDRSSYNEQFFGPGTRLTVL.

This clonotype was recorded many times. The V and J genes are TRBV28 and TRBJ2-1; TRBD2 might be the D (6 bases). CDR1 and CDR2 from the germline V gene are MDHEN and SYDVKM. The CDR3 length is 17 residues. Trimming stripped 0 bases from V and 2 bases from J, with 14 bases between. The chain's CDR3 is CASSLWNAGPAYNEQFF. The CDR3 DNA follows: TGTGCCAGCAGTTTATGGAATGCGGGACCTGCCTACAATGAGCAGTTCTTC. Supplemented by reference TRBV28 and TRBJ2-1, the full variable domain reads DVKVTQSSRYLVKRTGEKVFLECVQDMDHENMFWYRQDPGLGLRLIYFSYDVKMKEKGDIPEGYSVSREKKERFSLILESASTNQTSMYLCASSLWNAGPAYNEQFFGPGTRLTVL.

The rearrangement uses TRBV24-1 and TRBJ2-3, with D possibly TRBD2 on 5 matching bases. The CDR3 has 13 residues. Per the germline V gene, CDR1 is KGHDR and CDR2 is SFDVKD. The V and J ends lost 10 bases and 0 bases respectively, with 10 bases between them. This chain's CDR3 is CATKRTSTDTQYF. The CDR3 DNA reads as TGTGCCACAAAGCGGACTAGCACAGATACGCAGTATTTT.

This clonotype was counted many times. The chain is built from TRBV24-1 and TRBJ2-1; D not resolved. Germline V CDR1 and CDR2: KGHDR, SFDVKD. The CDR3 has 16 residues. V lost 0 bases and J lost 4, with 12 bases in between. In DNA, the CDR3 is TGTGCCACCAGTGATTTGCAGGCAGGAGATTACAATGAGCAGTTCTTC. Translated, it gives CATSDLQAGDYNEQFF.

This clonotype was recorded many times. J is TRBJ2-3 and V is TRBV28; D remains unclear. The germline gives CDR1 MDHEN, CDR2 SYDVKM. V was pared by 3 bases and J by 2 bases, with 6 bases between. The CDR3 is 13 amino acids. CDR3 protein: CASSFPSTDTQYF. In nucleotides, the CDR3 is TGTGCCAGCAGTTTCCCCTCCACAGATACGCAGTATTTT.

This clonotype appeared many times. The V gene is TRBV7-9, the J gene TRBJ1-5; no clear D gene. Germline values: CDR1 SEHNR, CDR2 FQNEAQ (reference sequence). Trimming took 2 bases from V and 15 from J, leaving 5 bases between them. The CDR3 loop spans 9 amino acids. The CDR3 DNA sequence: TGTGCCAGCAGCTTATATTGGCATTTT. It codes for CASSLYWHF.

This clonotype was seen at least ten times. The chain carries TRBV7-6 and TRBJ1-4, with D perhaps TRBD1 (5 bases). The CDR3 totals 19 residues. CDR1 SGHVS and CDR2 FNYEAQ come from the germline V gene. The V end lost 1 base, the J end lost 4 bases, and 22 bases lay between the germline ends. The CDR3 sequence is CASSLELRGPTPGNEKLFF. As DNA, the CDR3 is TGTGCCAGCAGCTTAGAGCTTAGGGGACCGACCCCCGGTAATGAAAAACTGTTTTTT.

This clonotype showed up many times. The J gene is TRBJ2-5, the V gene TRBV30; 12 bases line up with TRBD2. J was trimmed by 4 bases and V by 3 bases; bases with no gene match: 0. CDR1 GTSNPN and CDR2 SVGIG come from the germline V gene (reference sequence). This CDR3 is 13 amino acids long. CDR3 region: CAWRGLAGETQYF. In DNA form, the CDR3 reads TGTGCCTGGAGGGGACTAGCGGGAGAGACCCAGTACTTC. Supplemented by reference TRBV30 and TRBJ2-5, the full variable domain reads SQTIHQWPATLVQPVGSPLSLECTVEGTSNPNLYWYRQAAGRGLQLLFYSVGIGQISSEVPQNLSASRPQDRQFILSSKKLLLSDSGFYLCAWRGLAGETQYFGPGTRLLVL.

This clonotype was recorded many times. The genes are TRBV7-9 and TRBJ1-1; possible D gene TRBD1, 5 bases. Trimming removed 3 bases at V and 6 bases at J, with 17 bases between. The length of the CDR3 is 15 residues. The germline gives CDR1 SEHNR, CDR2 FQNEAQ (reference sequence). The CDR3 region is CASSFIDSQRSEAFF. CDR3 DNA: TGTGCCAGCAGCTTTATCGACAGCCAGCGATCTGAAGCTTTCTTT.

There are many counts of this clonotype. The rearrangement links TRBV7-6 to TRBJ1-1; the D gene is possibly TRBD1 (6 bases). The V end lost 3 bases, the J end lost 2 bases, and 10 bases lay between the germline ends. The germline CDR1 and CDR2 sequences are SGHVS and FNYEAQ. The CDR3 has 14 residues. The CDR3, as DNA: TGTGCCAGCAGCTTGGAGGGGGGAAACACTGAAGCTTTCTTT. Encoded protein: CASSLEGGNTEAFF.

This clonotype has at least ten counts. The chain carries TRBV6-1 and TRBJ1-5, with D maybe TRBD1 (5 bases). The CDR3 is 15 amino acids. V was trimmed by 8 bases and J by 6 bases, leaving 20 bases between them. Germline lookup yields CDR1 MNHNS and CDR2 SASEGT. The CDR3 loop is CASLPGGRFGQPQHF. In DNA form, the CDR3 reads TGTGCCAGCCTGCCCGGGGGACGTTTCGGTCAGCCCCAGCATTTT.